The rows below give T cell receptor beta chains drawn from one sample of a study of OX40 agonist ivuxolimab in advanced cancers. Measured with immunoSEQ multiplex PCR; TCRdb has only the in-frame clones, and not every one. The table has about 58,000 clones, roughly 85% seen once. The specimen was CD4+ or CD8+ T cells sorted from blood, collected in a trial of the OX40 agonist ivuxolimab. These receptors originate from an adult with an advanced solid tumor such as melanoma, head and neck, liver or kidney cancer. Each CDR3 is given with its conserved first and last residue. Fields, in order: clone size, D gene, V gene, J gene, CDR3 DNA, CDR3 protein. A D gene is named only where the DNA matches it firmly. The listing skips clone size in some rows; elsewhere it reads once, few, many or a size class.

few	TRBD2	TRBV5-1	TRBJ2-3	TGCGCCAGCAGCTCTCTAGCGGGGGCGCACACAGATACGCAGTATTTT	CASSSLAGAHTDTQYF
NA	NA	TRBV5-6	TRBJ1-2	TGTGCCAGCAGACCCGACAGTGGCGGAGGTTACTCACATGGCTACACCTTC	CASRPDSGGGYSHGYTF
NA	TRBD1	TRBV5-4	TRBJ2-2	TGTGCCAGCAGCCTACCGCCCGGGACAGGAACCGGGGAGCTGTTTTTT	CASSLPPGTGTGELFF
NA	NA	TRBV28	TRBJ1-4	TGTGCCAGCTACGGGGAAAAACTGTTTTTT	CASYGEKLFF
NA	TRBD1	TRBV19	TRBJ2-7	TGTGCCAGTAACCCGGGACAGGGGGCAGGGGAGCAGTACTTC	CASNPGQGAGEQYF
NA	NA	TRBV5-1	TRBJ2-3	TGCGCCAGCAGCTTGCTGGGCTCGCCTTGGGGCACAGATACGCAGTATTTT	CASSLLGSPWGTDTQYF
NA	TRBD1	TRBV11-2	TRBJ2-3	TGTGCCAGCACCTCGAACCAGGGGGCATGGGATACGCAGTATTTT	CASTSNQGAWDTQYF
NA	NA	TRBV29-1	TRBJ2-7	TGCAGCGTTGAGAACAACTACGAGCAGTACTTC	CSVENNYEQYF
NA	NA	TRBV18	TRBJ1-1	TGTGCCAGCTCACCACGTGGTACGGAAAGGGCCACTGAAGCTTTCTTT	CASSPRGTERATEAFF
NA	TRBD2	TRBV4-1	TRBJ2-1	TGCGCCAGCAGCCAACGAGCGGGGGCCCAGTTCTTC	CASSQRAGAQFF
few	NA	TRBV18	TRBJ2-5	TGTGCCAGCTCACTACGAACCGTTACAGGGGAGGGTGGAGAGACCCAGTACTTC	CASSLRTVTGEGGETQYF
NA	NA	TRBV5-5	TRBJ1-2	TGTGCCAGCAGCTTGGGGCAAACAGTTGACTATGGCTACACCTTC	CASSLGQTVDYGYTF
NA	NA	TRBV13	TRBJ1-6	TGTGCCAGCAGTCTAAGGGGGAATTCACCCCTCCACTTT	CASSLRGNSPLHF
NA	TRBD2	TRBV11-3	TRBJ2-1	TGTGCCAGCAGCCCACCGCCGGGACTAGCGGGGGCCCACTCCTACAATGAGCAGTTCTTC	CASSPPPGLAGAHSYNEQFF
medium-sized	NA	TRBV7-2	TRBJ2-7	TGTGCCAGCAGCAGGGACATTAGCTCCTACGAGCAGTACTTC	CASSRDISSYEQYF